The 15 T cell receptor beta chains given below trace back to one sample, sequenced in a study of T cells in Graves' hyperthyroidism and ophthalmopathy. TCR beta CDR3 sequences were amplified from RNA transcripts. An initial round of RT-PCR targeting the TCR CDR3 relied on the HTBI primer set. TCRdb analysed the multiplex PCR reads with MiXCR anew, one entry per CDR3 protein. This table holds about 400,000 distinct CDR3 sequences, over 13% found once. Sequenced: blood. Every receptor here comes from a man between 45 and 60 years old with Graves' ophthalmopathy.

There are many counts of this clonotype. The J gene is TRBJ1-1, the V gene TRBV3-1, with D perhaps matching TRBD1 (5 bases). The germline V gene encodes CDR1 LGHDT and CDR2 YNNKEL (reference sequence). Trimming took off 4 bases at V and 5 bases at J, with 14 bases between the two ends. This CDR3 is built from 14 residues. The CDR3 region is CASSPRSGRTEAFF. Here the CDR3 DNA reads TGTGCCAGCAGCCCAAGATCGGGACGAACTGAAGCTTTCTTT.

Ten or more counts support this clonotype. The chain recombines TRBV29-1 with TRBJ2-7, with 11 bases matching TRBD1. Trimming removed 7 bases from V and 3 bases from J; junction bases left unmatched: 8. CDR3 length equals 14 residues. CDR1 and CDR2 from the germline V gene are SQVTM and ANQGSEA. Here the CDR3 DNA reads TGCAGCGCAAAGGACAGGGGGCCCAACTACGAGCAGTACTTC. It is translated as CSAKDRGPNYEQYF.

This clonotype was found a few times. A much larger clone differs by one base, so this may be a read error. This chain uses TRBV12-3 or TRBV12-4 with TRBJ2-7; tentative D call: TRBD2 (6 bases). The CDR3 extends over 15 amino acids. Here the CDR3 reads CASSLNGGPSYELYF. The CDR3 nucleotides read TGTGCCAGCAGTTTGAACGGAGGGCCTTCCTACGAGCTGTACTTC.

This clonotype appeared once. CDR3 sequence: CASSLLNLAGGSEQYF. The CDR3 DNA reads as TGTGCCAGCAGCTTGTTAAATCTAGCGGGAGGAAGCGAGCAGTACTTC. This chain links TRBV5-4 with TRBJ2-7; 11 bases are shared with TRBD2. This CDR3 comprises 16 residues. Germline loops: CDR1 SGHNT, CDR2 YYREEE (reference sequence). V lost 1 base to trimming and J lost 6 bases; unmatched junction nucleotides: 9.

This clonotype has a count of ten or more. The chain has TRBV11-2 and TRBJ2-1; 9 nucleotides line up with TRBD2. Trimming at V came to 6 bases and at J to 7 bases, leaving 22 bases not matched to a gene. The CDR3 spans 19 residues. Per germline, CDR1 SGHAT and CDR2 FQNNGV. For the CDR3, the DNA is TGTGCCAGCAGAACCGAGAGGCTGAATAGCGGGAGTTACGGGAATGAGCAGTTCTTC. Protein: CASRTERLNSGSYGNEQFF.

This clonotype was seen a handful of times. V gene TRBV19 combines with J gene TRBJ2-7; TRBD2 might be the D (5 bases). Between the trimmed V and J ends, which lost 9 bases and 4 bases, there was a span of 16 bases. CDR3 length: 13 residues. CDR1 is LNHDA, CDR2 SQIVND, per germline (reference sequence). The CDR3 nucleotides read TGTGCCAGGGTAGGCGGAGGTTCGTACGAGCAGTACTTC. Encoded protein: CARVGGGSYEQYF.

The CDR3 nucleotides read TGTGCCAGCAGCTTAACACTAGCGGGATCTGCAGATACGCAGTATTTT. This sequence encodes CASSLTLAGSADTQYF. The V and J genes are TRBV11-2 and TRBJ2-3, with 10 bases matching TRBD2. Germline CDR1 reads SGHAT; CDR2 reads FQNNGV. The V and J ends lost 2 bases and 4 bases, in that order; junction bases with no gene match: 6. The CDR3 covers 16 residues.

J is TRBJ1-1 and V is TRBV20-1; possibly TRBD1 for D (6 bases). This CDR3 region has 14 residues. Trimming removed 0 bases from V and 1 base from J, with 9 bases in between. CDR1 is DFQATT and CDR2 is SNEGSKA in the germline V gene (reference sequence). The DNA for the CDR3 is TGCAGTGCTAGAGAGGGGGGCTCGAACACTGAAGCTTTCTTT. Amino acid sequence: CSAREGGSNTEAFF.

The CDR3 DNA reads TGTGCCAGCAGCCATCGCAGCGGAAGGGGCACCGGGGAGCTGTTTTTT. The encoded protein is CASSHRSGRGTGELFF. The chain uses TRBV3-1 and TRBJ2-2; D is perhaps TRBD1 or TRBD2 (5 bases each). The V gene's germline CDR1 is LGHDT and CDR2 YNNKEL (reference sequence). The ends were cut back, 3 bases at V and 4 bases at J, with 15 bases in the middle. The CDR3 has 16 residues.

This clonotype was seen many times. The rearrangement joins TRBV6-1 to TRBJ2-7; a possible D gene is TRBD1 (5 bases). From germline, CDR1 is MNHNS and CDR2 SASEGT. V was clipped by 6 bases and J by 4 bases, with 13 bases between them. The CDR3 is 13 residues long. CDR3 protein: CASRTRTSYEQYF. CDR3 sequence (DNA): TGTGCCAGCAGGACTCGGACAAGTTACGAGCAGTACTTC.

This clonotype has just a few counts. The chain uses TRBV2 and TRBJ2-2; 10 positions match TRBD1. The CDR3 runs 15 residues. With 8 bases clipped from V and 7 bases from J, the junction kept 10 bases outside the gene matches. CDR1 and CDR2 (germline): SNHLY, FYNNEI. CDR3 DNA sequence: TGTGCCAGCGTTCCGGGACAGGGGAGCCACGGGGAGCTGTTTTTT. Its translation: CASVPGQGSHGELFF. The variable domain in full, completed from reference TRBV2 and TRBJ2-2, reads EPEVTQTPSHQVTQMGQEVILRCVPISNHLYFYWYRQILGQKVEFLVSFYNNEISEKSEIFDDQFSVERPDGSNFTLKIRSTKLEDSAMYFCASVPGQGSHGELFFGEGSRLTVL.

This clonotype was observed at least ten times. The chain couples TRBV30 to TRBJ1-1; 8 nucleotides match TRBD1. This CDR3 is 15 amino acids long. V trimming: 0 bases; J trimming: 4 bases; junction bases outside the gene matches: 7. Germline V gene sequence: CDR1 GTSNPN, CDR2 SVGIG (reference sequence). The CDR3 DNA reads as TGTGCCTGGAGTGTACCATCAGGGGGCGCCACTGAAGCTTTCTTT. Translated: CAWSVPSGGATEAFF.

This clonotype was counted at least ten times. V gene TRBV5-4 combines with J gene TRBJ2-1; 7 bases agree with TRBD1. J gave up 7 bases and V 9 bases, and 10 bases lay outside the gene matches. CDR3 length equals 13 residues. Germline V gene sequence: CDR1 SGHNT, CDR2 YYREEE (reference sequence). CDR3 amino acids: CATQKQGVNEQFF. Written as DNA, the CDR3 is TGTGCCACACAGAAGCAGGGGGTGAATGAGCAGTTCTTC.

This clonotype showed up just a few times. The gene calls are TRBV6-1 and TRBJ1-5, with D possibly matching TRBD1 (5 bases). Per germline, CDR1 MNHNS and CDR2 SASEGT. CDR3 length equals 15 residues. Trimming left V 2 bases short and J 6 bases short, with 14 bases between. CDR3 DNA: TGTGCCAGCAGTGAAATTGGGGGATCGCGTCAGCCCCAGCATTTT. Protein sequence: CASSEIGGSRQPQHF.

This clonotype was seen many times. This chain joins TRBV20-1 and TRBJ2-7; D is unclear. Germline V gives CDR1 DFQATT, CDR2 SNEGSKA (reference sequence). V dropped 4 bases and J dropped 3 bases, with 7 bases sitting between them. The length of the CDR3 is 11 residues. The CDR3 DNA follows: TGCAGTGCTATAAGGGACTACGAGCAGTACTTC. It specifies CSAIRDYEQYF.